Below, 21 T cell receptor beta chains from the same sample are listed, as sequenced in a study of healthy donors' naive CD4 and CD8 T cells. Starting from about 0.45 ug of total RNA, TCR libraries were made with linear amplification. TCRdb fed the reads into MiXCR, producing one record per CDR3 protein. The sample consists of approximately 180,000 distinct CDR3 sequences, about 74% of them appearing once. The specimen sequenced was naive CD4+ and CD8+ T cells sorted from blood, pooled from several donors. Every receptor here comes from a pool of human donors in good health; the sample pools cells from several healthy donors.

The chain uses TRBV28 and TRBJ2-1, with 15 bases that match TRBD2. CDR1 MDHEN and CDR2 SYDVKM come from the germline V gene. V was clipped by 5 bases and J by 7 bases; unmatched bases: 6. The CDR3 sequence is 16 residues long. The CDR3 nucleotides read TGTGCCAGCAGTACAGGGACTAGCGGGAGGTTGAATGAGCAGTTCTTC. Its protein product is CASSTGTSGRLNEQFF.

J is TRBJ2-7 and V is TRBV19; TRBD2 matches at 8 bases. This CDR3 region has 14 residues. The germline V gene has CDR1 LNHDA and CDR2 SQIVND (reference sequence). J lost 0 bases, V lost 5 bases, and 3 bases had no gene match. Here the CDR3 DNA reads TGTGCCAGTAGTGCCAGCGGGAGCTCCTACGAGCAGTACTTC. This codes for CASSASGSSYEQYF.

The chain joins TRBV29-1 to TRBJ1-5; 9 bases line up with TRBD1. After removal of 7 bases from V and 6 bases from J, the junction contained 7 bases not matched to a gene. Germline loops: CDR1 SQVTM, CDR2 ANQGSEA. The CDR3 runs to 13 residues. The CDR3 sequence is CSAGTGLSQPQHF. For the CDR3, the DNA is TGCAGCGCCGGGACAGGGTTGTCTCAGCCCCAGCATTTT.

This sequence joins TRBV19 and TRBJ2-7; TRBD1 matches at 9 bases. J lost 7 bases, V lost 3 bases, and 10 bases had no gene match. This CDR3 region has 15 residues. The germline CDR1 and CDR2 sequences are LNHDA and SQIVND (reference sequence). Here the CDR3 DNA reads TGTGCCAGTAGTATTATTTGGGGACAGGGAAGTGAGCAGTACTTC. It codes for CASSIIWGQGSEQYF. Together with reference TRBV19 and TRBJ2-7, the CDR3 gives the full variable domain: DGGITQSPKYLFRKEGQNVTLSCEQNLNHDAMYWYRQDPGQGLRLIYYSQIVNDFQKGDIAEGYSVSREKKESFPLTVTSAQKNPTAFYLCASSIIWGQGSEQYFGPGTRLTVT.

V and J are TRBV12-3 or TRBV12-4 and TRBJ1-5; D unresolved. Gene TRBJ2-3 matches the end of the DNA better, so the J call may be wrong. This CDR3 has 13 residues. CDR3 amino acids: CASSLGKRWPQYF. CDR3 in DNA: TGTGCCAGCAGTTTGGGGAAAAGGTGGCCCCAGTATTTT.

This sequence joins TRBV5-5 and TRBJ2-3, with D tentatively TRBD1 (5 bases). Looked up from germline, CDR1 is SGHKS and CDR2 is YYEKEE (reference sequence). CDR3 size: 14 residues. V was pared by 1 base and J by 3 bases, with 9 bases between. This CDR3 is CASSLTRVTDTQYF. As DNA, the CDR3 is TGTGCCAGCAGCTTGACCAGGGTAACAGATACGCAGTATTTT.

The chain couples TRBV13 to TRBJ2-1; D unclear. The germline V and J ends were trimmed by 8 bases and 0 bases, with 8 bases remaining between them. This CDR3 has 13 amino acids. Germline values: CDR1 PRHDT, CDR2 FYEKMQ (reference sequence). The CDR3 DNA reads TGTGCCAGCCTTGAGTCCTCCTACAATGAGCAGTTCTTC. Amino acid sequence: CASLESSYNEQFF.

This chain uses TRBV6-5 with TRBJ2-7; D is ambiguous. Germline V gene sequence: CDR1 MNHEY, CDR2 SVGAGI. This CDR3 region has 13 residues. V gave up 7 bases and J gave up 2 bases, with 12 bases separating them. The CDR3, as DNA: TGTGCCAGCAAGGAAGGCAGAACCTACGAGCAGTACTTC. Translation: CASKEGRTYEQYF.

The V and J genes are TRBV15 and TRBJ1-1; TRBD1 agrees at 8 bases. The CDR3 contains 16 residues. With 3 bases clipped from V and 5 bases from J, the junction kept 11 bases outside the gene matches. Germline lookup yields CDR1 LNHNV and CDR2 YYDKDF (reference sequence). CDR3 in amino acids: CATSSSGGQGWTEAFF. The DNA of the CDR3 is TGTGCCACCAGCAGTTCCGGAGGACAGGGATGGACTGAAGCTTTCTTT. Supplemented by reference TRBV15 and TRBJ1-1, the full variable domain reads DAMVIQNPRYQVTQFGKPVTLSCSQTLNHNVMYWYQQKSSQAPKLLFHYYDKDFNNEADTPDNFQSRRPNTSFCFLDIRSPGLGDTAMYLCATSSSGGQGWTEAFFGQGTRLTVV.

The chain couples TRBV29-1 to TRBJ2-7; TRBD1 aligns across 8 bases. Germline V gene lookup returns CDR1 SQVTM and CDR2 ANQGSEA. The junction had 12 bases not matched to a gene; V was cut back by 5 bases and J by 0 bases. The CDR3 is 16 residues long. CDR3 region: CSVRGQEGQSSYEQYF. The DNA for the CDR3 is TGCAGCGTTCGGGGACAGGAGGGACAGAGCTCCTACGAGCAGTACTTC.

This chain links TRBV30 with TRBJ1-5, with D tentatively TRBD1 (5 bases). CDR3 length: 12 residues. Trimming removed 2 bases from V and 4 bases from J, with 6 bases in between. Per germline, CDR1 GTSNPN and CDR2 SVGIG (reference sequence). The CDR3 bases are TGTGCCTGGAGTAAGGGGAATCAGCCCCAGCATTTT. Its translation is CAWSKGNQPQHF.

The rearrangement joins TRBV5-4 to TRBJ1-2, with a tentative D call TRBD1 (6 bases). The CDR3 runs 16 residues. Trimming cost V 0 bases and J 0 bases, with 12 bases left between them. Per the germline V gene, CDR1 is SGHNT and CDR2 is YYREEE (reference sequence). The CDR3 coding sequence is TGTGCCAGCAGCTTGGGAGGGACACCGACTAACTATGGCTACACCTTC. This translates into CASSLGGTPTNYGYTF.

V gene TRBV6-1 combines with J gene TRBJ2-3; D gene uncertain. Germline CDR1 and CDR2: MNHNS and SASEGT. V gave up 5 bases and J gave up 1 base, with 13 bases separating them. This CDR3 has 15 residues. In DNA form, the CDR3 reads TGTGCCAGCAGTTACGGGCAGACCGGCACAGATACGCAGTATTTT. It codes for CASSYGQTGTDTQYF.

The V gene is TRBV6-5, the J gene TRBJ2-7; D is uncertain. This CDR3 spans 17 amino acids. Germline V lookup: CDR1 MNHEY, CDR2 SVGAGI. Trimming removed 0 bases from V and 6 bases from J, with 21 bases in between. In DNA form, the CDR3 reads TGTGCCAGCAGTTACTCGACCCTATCCTCCTCCCTCACCGAGCAGTACTTC. This codes for CASSYSTLSSSLTEQYF.

The chain uses TRBV19 and TRBJ1-6; TRBD1 is a possible D gene (5 bases). The CDR3 contains 14 residues. The germline V and J ends were trimmed by 3 bases and 10 bases, with 13 bases remaining between them. Germline V gene data show CDR1 as LNHDA and CDR2 as SQIVND (reference sequence). CDR3 in DNA: TGTGCCAGTAGTATCTCAAGGGGCCAGTCACCCCTCCACTTT. Its translation is CASSISRGQSPLHF.

This clonotype was seen once. The chain recombines TRBV5-1 with TRBJ2-2, with D possibly being TRBD1 (6 bases). The ends were cut back, 0 bases at V and 5 bases at J, with 17 bases in the middle. CDR1 SGHRS and CDR2 YFSETQ come from the germline V gene. This CDR3 is built from 17 residues. The CDR3 nucleotides read TGCGCCAGCAGCTTGGTTCCCGGCAGGGGATTTACCGGGGAGCTGTTTTTT. Its translation: CASSLVPGRGFTGELFF. Together with reference TRBV5-1 and TRBJ2-2, the CDR3 gives the full variable domain: KAGVTQTPRYLIKTRGQQVTLSCSPISGHRSVSWYQQTPGQGLQFLFEYFSETQRNKGNFPGRFSGRQFSNSRSEMNVSTLELGDSALYLCASSLVPGRGFTGELFFGEGSRLTVL.

This chain links TRBV24-1 with TRBJ2-5; 8 bases are a match to TRBD2. V shed 9 bases and J 2 bases; nucleotides not matched to a gene: 16. Germline CDR1 reads KGHDR; CDR2 reads SFDVKD. The CDR3 totals 17 residues. The CDR3 spells CATGGSGRLLEQETQYF. As DNA, the CDR3 is TGTGCCACCGGGGGCAGCGGGAGATTGCTGGAACAAGAGACCCAGTACTTC.

The rearrangement joins TRBV30 to TRBJ2-1, with 7 bases aligning to TRBD1. Germline V gene data show CDR1 as GTSNPN and CDR2 as SVGIG (reference sequence). CDR3 length equals 12 residues. The V gene end was trimmed by 3 bases and the J gene end by 8 bases; junction bases not matched to a gene: 4. CDR3 loop: CAWSYTGDEQFF. DNA for the CDR3: TGTGCCTGGAGCTATACAGGGGATGAGCAGTTCTTC.

The rearrangement uses TRBV6-2 or TRBV6-3 and TRBJ2-3, with a tentative D call TRBD2 (6 bases). This CDR3 has 16 amino acids. Between the trimmed V and J ends, which lost 9 bases and 6 bases, there was a span of 25 bases. Germline V gene lookup returns CDR1 MNHEY and CDR2 SVGEGT. CDR3 in DNA: TGTGCCAGTCGGGCTAGCGTAGGCGGCCGGGAGGATACGCAGTATTTT. It yields the protein CASRASVGGREDTQYF.

This chain links TRBV6-5 with TRBJ2-3; 7 bases fit TRBD2. The CDR3 totals 14 residues. Germline CDR1 and CDR2: MNHEY and SVGAGI. The J segment lost 2 bases and the V segment lost 8 bases, leaving 7 bases of the junction unmatched. The CDR3 nucleotides are TGTGCCAGCTACCCCGGGACTAACACAGATACGCAGTATTTT. It yields the protein CASYPGTNTDTQYF.

This chain joins TRBV6-1 and TRBJ1-6; 8 positions match TRBD1. CDR3 length: 17 amino acids. V was pared by 3 bases and J by 2 bases, with 6 bases of the junction left unmatched. Germline V gene lookup returns CDR1 MNHNS and CDR2 SASEGT. The CDR3: CASSERTGNAYNSPLHF. CDR3 nucleotides: TGTGCCAGCAGTGAGAGGACAGGGAACGCCTATAATTCACCCCTCCACTTT.